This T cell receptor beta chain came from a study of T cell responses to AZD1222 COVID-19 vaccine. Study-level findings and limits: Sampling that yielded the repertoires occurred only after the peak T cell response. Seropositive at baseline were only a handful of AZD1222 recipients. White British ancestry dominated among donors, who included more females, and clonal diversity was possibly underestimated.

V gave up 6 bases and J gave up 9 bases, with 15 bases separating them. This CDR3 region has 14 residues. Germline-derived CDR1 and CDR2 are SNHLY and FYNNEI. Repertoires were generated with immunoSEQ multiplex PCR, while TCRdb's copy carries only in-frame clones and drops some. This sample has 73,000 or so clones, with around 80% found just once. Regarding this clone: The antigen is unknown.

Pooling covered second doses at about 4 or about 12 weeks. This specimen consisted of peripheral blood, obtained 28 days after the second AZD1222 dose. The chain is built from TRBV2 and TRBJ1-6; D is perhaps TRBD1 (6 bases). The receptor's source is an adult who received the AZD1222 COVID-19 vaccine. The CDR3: CASSGQIQSSPLHF. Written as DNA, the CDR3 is TGTGCCAGCAGCGGACAGATACAAAGTTCACCCCTCCACTTT. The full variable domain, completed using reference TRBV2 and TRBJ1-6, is EPEVTQTPSHQVTQMGQEVILRCVPISNHLYFYWYRQILGQKVEFLVSFYNNEISEKSEIFDDQFSVERPDGSNFTLKIRSTKLEDSAMYFCASSGQIQSSPLHFGNGTRLTVT.